This T cell receptor beta chain was identified in a study of blood T cell repertoires in COVID-19 (TCRdb year 2020). Describing the broader study: Samples covering the acute and convalescent phases of COVID-19 were provided by collaborators in the United States, Italy and Spain. A freely available public database, intended as a resource for researchers studying the immune response to SARS-CoV-2, is where the repertoires were released. The material from the prospective study consisted of cDNA or gDNA derived from T cells, B-cell-depleted T cells, or PBMCs. The samples were drawn from the first 160 participants of the ongoing ImmuneRACE study and from 950 to 1,500 subjects provided by 6 global collaborators. Where HLA class I and class II types were available, the types were taken from metadata supplied by the sample provider, not from assay-based typing. Subjects who had been exposed to COVID-19, were actively infected with it, or had recovered from it provided the deeply sampled blood TCRbeta repertoires that made up the dataset. The sample metadata nearly always contained a de-identified subject ID, COVID-19 status, age in years and sex. Study-level results and caveats: How much clinical and demographic metadata was included differed by source and by participant, and the metadata was provided uncurated.

The immunoSEQ Assay, a bias-controlled multiplex PCR, was used to amplify TCRbeta CDR3 regions from genomic DNA. The original pipeline was this. The number of nucleated cells in each sample was estimated from the amplification of reference gene primers within the assay. Sequence reads were collapsed and filtered to measure the absolute abundance of every unique TCRbeta CDR3 rearrangement. Productive Simpson clonality was computed per sample as the square root of Simpson's diversity index over productive rearrangements. This is the immuneACCESS table as TCRdb keeps it, with only in-frame sequences that have V and J called. A part of the clones is gone; compared with another copy, unresolved V genes explain less than half, and the rest is unexplained. V and J calls and clone size follow that table, whereas D and trimming were derived from the DNA. For this sample there are 110,000 or so clones; approximately 80% appear just once. The top ten constitute over 7% of the sample.

Each collaborating institution followed its own protocols to collect whole blood in K2EDTA tubes. For TCRbeta analysis, collaborators shipped samples as frozen whole blood, isolated PBMCs, or DNA extracted from either of those sample types. In regard to this clone: Its binding antigen is unknown. Qualities for individual bases were not recorded, and no much larger clone is one base off.

V was cut back by 3 bases and J by 6 bases, leaving a gap of 8 bases between them. From the cysteine through the phenylalanine, the CDR3 covers 12 amino acids. Only the CDR3 region is kept as DNA, spanning 36 bases read in frame from base 1. From a lookup of the germline V gene (reference sequence), CDR1 and CDR2 are DFQATT and SNEGSKA. The clonotype originates from a human donor in a cohort sampled during active COVID-19. This chain joins TRBV20-1 to TRBJ1-4, with the D gene call left open. Sequencing was done on a sample of peripheral blood. CDR3 protein: CSASTNDEKLFF. Read as DNA, the sequence is TGCAGTGCTAGTACAAATGATGAAAAACTGTTTTTT.